What follows are 19 T cell receptor beta chains derived from one specimen sequenced in a study of T cell repertoires in cytomegalovirus infection. TCRdb fed the reads into MiXCR, producing one record per CDR3 protein. Here the sample spans some 300,000 distinct CDR3 sequences, approximately 14% being singletons. The sample comprised PBMCs. These TCRs come from a human donor in good health (CMV status not recorded). Some clones in this sample may be carry-over from other donors' samples.

In its sample, this clonotype was seen many times. The chain carries TRBV7-2 and TRBJ2-2; 8 positions match TRBD2. Germline CDR1 and CDR2: SGHTA and FQGNSA. V lost 2 bases and J lost 2; bases outside the gene matches: 13. The CDR3 loop spans 19 amino acids. The CDR3 DNA reads TGTGCCAGCAGCTTACGAGCTAGCGGGTTTATGGGAAACACCGGGGAGCTGTTTTTT. Protein product: CASSLRASGFMGNTGELFF.

This clonotype was recorded at least ten times. The chain is built from TRBV7-2 and TRBJ2-5; D is uncertain. Germline lookup yields CDR1 SGHTA and CDR2 FQGNSA. The CDR3 runs 14 residues. V lost 2 bases to trimming and J lost 4 bases, with 11 bases between them. The CDR3: CASSLFPRSETQYF. The CDR3 DNA is TGTGCCAGCAGCTTATTTCCCAGATCAGAGACCCAGTACTTC.

The chain combines TRBV4-1 with TRBJ1-5; D perhaps matches TRBD1 (6 bases). From germline, CDR1 is MGHRA and CDR2 YSYEKL. V was cut by 4 bases and J by 2 bases, with 15 bases left in between. This CDR3 is built from 16 residues. This CDR3 reads CASSPTLGAGNQPQHF. The CDR3 DNA reads TGCGCCAGCAGCCCGACTCTGGGGGCCGGCAATCAGCCCCAGCATTTT.

This clonotype was observed a handful of times. This chain joins TRBV5-5 and TRBJ2-7; TRBD2 matches 11 bases. Germline V gene sequence: CDR1 SGHKS, CDR2 YYEKEE (reference sequence). V shed 4 bases, J shed 0 bases, and the junction held 15 bases outside the gene matches. This CDR3 spans 19 amino acids. CDR3 in amino acids: CASSQQGSPGLAASYEQYF. Here the CDR3 DNA reads TGTGCCAGCAGCCAACAGGGGTCGCCGGGACTAGCGGCCTCCTACGAGCAGTACTTC. Supplemented by reference TRBV5-5 and TRBJ2-7, the full variable domain reads DAGVTQSPTHLIKTRGQQVTLRCSPISGHKSVSWYQQVLGQGPQFIFQYYEKEERGRGNFPDRFSARQFPNYSSELNVNALLLGDSALYLCASSQQGSPGLAASYEQYFGPGTRLTVT.

This clonotype was observed at least ten times. This rearrangement joins TRBV28 to TRBJ2-7, with unresolved D. In germline, CDR1 is MDHEN, CDR2 SYDVKM. The CDR3 has 15 amino acids. The V end was cut by 6 bases, the J end by 1 base, with 16 bases between. CDR3: CASSSSALESYEQYF. For the CDR3, the DNA is TGTGCCAGCAGCTCCTCTGCGCTAGAATCCTACGAGCAGTACTTC.

This clonotype has just one count. This may arise from a read error, as a much more abundant clone is one base away. V and J are TRBV7-4 and TRBJ1-6; D gene ambiguous. V dropped 5 bases and J dropped 9 bases, with 14 bases sitting between them. Germline CDR1 SGHVT, CDR2 SQSDAQ. The CDR3 contains 14 residues. CDR3 amino acids: CASSATGTSSPLHF. As DNA, the CDR3 is TGTGCCAGCAGCGCCACGGGAACAAGTTCACCCCTCCACTTT.

This clonotype was found many times. The V gene is TRBV7-8, the J gene TRBJ2-2; D perhaps matches TRBD1 (6 bases). This CDR3 region has 18 residues. In germline, CDR1 is SGHVS, CDR2 FQNEAQ. The V gene lost 5 bases and the J gene lost 0 bases, with 19 bases spanning the gap. In DNA form, the CDR3 reads TGTGCCAGCAGCCTCCGTCTGGGCAGGGGACCGAACACCGGGGAGCTGTTTTTT. Its translation: CASSLRLGRGPNTGELFF.

This clonotype was seen a single time. The gene calls are TRBV20-1 and TRBJ2-5; a weak D match, TRBD1 (6 bases). The CDR3 contains 14 residues. Germline CDR1 DFQATT, CDR2 SNEGSKA (reference sequence). Between the trimmed V and J ends, which lost 0 bases and 6 bases, there was a span of 14 bases. The CDR3 DNA sequence: TGCAGTGCTAGAGATGAAACAGGGAGACAGACCCAGTACTTC. Protein: CSARDETGRQTQYF.

This clonotype was observed many times. An end of the junction does not agree with germline; a read error may underlie this. The CDR3 nucleotides are TGTGCCAGCAGCTTAGTACTTGGCGGCGGGGAACTCGGTTTC. Its protein is CASSLVLGGGELGF. This rearrangement joins TRBV7-2 to TRBJ2-3; TRBD2 is a possible D gene (6 bases). The germline V gene encodes CDR1 SGHTA and CDR2 FQGNSA. The CDR3 consists of 14 residues.

This clonotype has at least ten counts. V is TRBV7-2 and J is TRBJ1-2; 8 bases map to TRBD1. CDR3 length: 15 residues. Germline assignment: CDR1 SGHTA and CDR2 FQGNSA. Losses at the gene ends were 5 bases for V and 2 bases for J; bases not matched to a gene: 7. In DNA, the CDR3 is TGTGCCAGCAGCCCGCGGACAGGGCCGAACTATGGCTACACCTTC. This translates into CASSPRTGPNYGYTF.

This clonotype was seen many times. This CDR3 reads CASSYDGGAWGEQFF. The CDR3 region has the DNA TGTGCCAGCAGTTATGATGGGGGCGCATGGGGTGAGCAGTTCTTC. The rearrangement links TRBV6-1 to TRBJ2-1, with D perhaps TRBD1 (6 bases). CDR1 and CDR2 from the germline V gene are MNHNS and SASEGT. Trimming took 5 bases from V and 9 from J, leaving 20 bases between them. The CDR3 runs 15 residues.

This clonotype was observed a handful of times. V and J are TRBV20-1 and TRBJ2-2, with TRBD1 identical over 8 bases. Germline CDR1 DFQATT, CDR2 SNEGSKA (reference sequence). V shed 4 bases and J 1 base; nucleotides not matched to a gene: 8. This CDR3 spans 16 amino acids. The CDR3 protein is CSANDDRGWNTGELFF. CDR3 sequence (DNA): TGCAGTGCTAACGACGACAGGGGATGGAACACCGGGGAGCTGTTTTTT.

This clonotype was recorded a few times. V usage is TRBV19 and J usage is TRBJ2-2; D unclear. The ends were cut back, 3 bases at V and 4 bases at J, with 15 bases in the middle. CDR3 size: 16 residues. CDR1 is LNHDA and CDR2 is SQIVND in the germline V gene (reference sequence). CDR3 DNA: TGTGCCAGTAGTATCTCTGGGAACCGTATCACCGGGGAGCTGTTTTTT. Encoded protein: CASSISGNRITGELFF.

This clonotype was counted many times. The J gene is TRBJ2-3, the V gene TRBV7-3; D is possibly TRBD2 (6 bases). CDR1 SGHTA and CDR2 FQGTGA come from the germline V gene. V was shortened by 6 bases and J by 4 bases, with 17 bases between the two germline ends. The CDR3 runs to 15 residues. As DNA, the CDR3 is TGTGCCAGCAGAATGGAGGGGAGGAGCGCAGATACGCAGTATTTT. It encodes CASRMEGRSADTQYF.

This clonotype showed up just a few times. This chain links TRBV12-3 or TRBV12-4 with TRBJ2-1, with 11 bases lining up with TRBD2. The J segment lost 3 bases and the V segment lost 4 bases, leaving 2 bases of the junction unmatched. The CDR3 is made up of 15 amino acids. The CDR3 DNA sequence: TGTGCCAGCAGTTCCACTAGCGGGAGCTACAATGAGCAGTTCTTC. Its protein is CASSSTSGSYNEQFF.

This clonotype has more than one count but fewer than ten. V usage is TRBV19 and J usage is TRBJ2-7; D unresolved. The germline gives CDR1 LNHDA, CDR2 SQIVND (reference sequence). The germline V and J ends were trimmed by 1 base and 0 bases, with 7 bases remaining between them. The CDR3 covers 14 residues. DNA of the CDR3: TGTGCCAGTAGTATAGTGTCAGCCTCCTACGAGCAGTACTTC. It is translated as CASSIVSASYEQYF.

The V gene is TRBV29-1, the J gene TRBJ2-1; D might be TRBD1 or TRBD2, each matching 6 bases. CDR1 is SQVTM, CDR2 ANQGSEA, per germline. The length of the CDR3 is 13 residues. V was shortened by 8 bases and J by 9 bases, with 20 bases between the two germline ends. CDR3 in amino acids: CSTRGVRNPEQFF. In DNA form, the CDR3 reads TGCAGCACGAGGGGGGTAAGAAATCCTGAGCAGTTCTTC.

This clonotype was seen many times. The chain combines TRBV4-1 with TRBJ2-1; 7 nucleotides agree with TRBD1. The CDR3 is 16 residues long. Germline trimming cut 6 bases from V and 3 bases from J; bases unmatched to any gene: 11. Per germline, CDR1 MGHRA and CDR2 YSYEKL. CDR3 nucleotides: TGCGCCAGCAGTCCGGGTCTCGGGACAGACTACAATGAGCAGTTCTTC. Protein product: CASSPGLGTDYNEQFF.

This clonotype was found once. The V gene is TRBV20-1, the J gene TRBJ2-1; 11 bases align to TRBD2. The J segment lost 8 bases and the V segment lost 5 bases, leaving 5 bases of the junction unmatched. Germline V gene sequence: CDR1 DFQATT, CDR2 SNEGSKA (reference sequence). The CDR3 extends over 13 amino acids. The CDR3 here is CSAWVSGGDEQFF. The CDR3 nucleotides read TGCAGTGCTTGGGTTAGCGGGGGGGATGAGCAGTTCTTC.